This TCR beta chain is from a study of cytotoxic CD8 clonotypes in ibrutinib-treated CLL. Study context: Response sampling took place at median approximately 11 months of treatment, range 6 to 36. The study's findings and limits: Against age-matched healthy donors, baseline clonality ran higher and tracked circulating CD8+ T-cell counts. Clonality showed a rise at ibrutinib response that reversed toward baseline at progression.

The CDR3 has 14 residues. Trimming left V 5 bases short and J 3 bases short, with 11 bases between. Germline V gene sequence: CDR1 SGHAT, CDR2 FQNNGV. Concerning this clone itself: Its antigen remains unidentified.

Measured with immunoSEQ multiplex PCR; TCRdb has only the in-frame clones, and not every one. This repertoire shows around 70,000 clones, 75% to 95% found once; its top ten account for around 3.1%. This receptor was identified in a human donor with chronic lymphocytic leukemia. The sample in question was PBMCs, obtained after 12 months of ibrutinib treatment. The genes are TRBV11-2 and TRBJ1-3; no clear D gene. This chain's CDR3 is CASSRVILGNTIYF. The CDR3 bases are TGTGCCAGCAGCCGCGTGATCCTTGGAAACACCATATATTTT.